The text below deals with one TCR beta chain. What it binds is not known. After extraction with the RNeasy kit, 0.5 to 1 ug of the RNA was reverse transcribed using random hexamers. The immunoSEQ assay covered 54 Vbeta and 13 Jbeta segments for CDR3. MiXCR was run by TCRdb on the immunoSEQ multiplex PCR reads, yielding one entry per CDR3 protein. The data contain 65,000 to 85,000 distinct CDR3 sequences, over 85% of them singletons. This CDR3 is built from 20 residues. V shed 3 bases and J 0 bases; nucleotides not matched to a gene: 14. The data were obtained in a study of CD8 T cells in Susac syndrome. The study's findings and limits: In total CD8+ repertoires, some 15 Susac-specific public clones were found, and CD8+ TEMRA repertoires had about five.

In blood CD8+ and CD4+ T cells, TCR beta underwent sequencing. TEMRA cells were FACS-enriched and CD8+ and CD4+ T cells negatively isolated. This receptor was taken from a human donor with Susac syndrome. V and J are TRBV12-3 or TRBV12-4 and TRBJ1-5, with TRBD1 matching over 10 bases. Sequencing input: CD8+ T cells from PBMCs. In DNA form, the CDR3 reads TGTGCCAGCAGTTTTCATTATCGGGGACAGGGGTCAAATAGCAATCAGCCCCAGCATTTT. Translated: CASSFHYRGQGSNSNQPQHF.